These T cell receptor beta chains were read from a single sample in a study of identical twins. One entry per CDR3 protein, called by TCRdb with MiXCR from the 5' RACE reads. The top ten clones hold around 3% of a sample with 570,000 or so distinct CDR3 sequences, more than 9% of them seen once. The same sample was also used in a study of yellow fever vaccine responses in identical twins.

Source material: PBMCs. The origin of the receptors is a woman aged 18-30 years in good health. CDR3s include the opening cysteine and the closing phenylalanine or tryptophan. A D gene is named only where the DNA matches it firmly. Where a row states a size, it is once, few, many or the class of an expanded clone; other rows omit it.

cdr3_aa	cdr3_nt	d_call	v_call	j_call	clone_size
CASSLAGTSVSTDTQYF	TGCGCCAGCAGCTTGGCCGGGACTAGCGTTAGCACAGATACGCAGTATTTT	TRBD2	TRBV5-1	TRBJ2-3	-
CASSETGTYEQYF	TGTGCCAGCAGTGAGACAGGGACCTACGAGCAGTACTTC	TRBD1	TRBV25-1	TRBJ2-7	many
CASTFGGAEGYSGANVLTF	TGTGCCAGCACCTTTGGGGGGGCGGAGGGGTACTCTGGGGCCAACGTCCTGACTTTC	-	TRBV12-3/TRBV12-4	TRBJ2-6	-
CAIRGGQGVWQFF	TGTGCCATCAGGGGGGGACAGGGGGTTTGGCAGTTCTTC	TRBD1	TRBV10-3	TRBJ2-1	many
CASSSLGLNEQFF	TGTGCCAGCAGTTCGCTAGGTCTCAATGAGCAGTTCTTC	-	TRBV6-6	TRBJ2-1	many
CSAAGRGGFYNEQFF	TGCAGTGCCGCGGGGCGGGGGGGCTTCTACAATGAGCAGTTCTTC	TRBD2	TRBV20-1	TRBJ2-1	many
CASSLVPGADTQYF	TGTGCCAGCAGCTTAGTGCCCGGCGCAGATACGCAGTATTTT	-	TRBV7-2	TRBJ2-3	few
CASSLFAGSKETQYF	TGTGCCAGCAGCTTATTCGCGGGGTCAAAAGAGACCCAGTACTTC	-	TRBV7-8	TRBJ2-5	few
CAWRDRAHQPQHF	TGTGCCTGGAGGGACAGGGCCCATCAGCCCCAGCATTTT	TRBD1	TRBV30	TRBJ1-5	many
CASSWGTVQETQYF	TGTGCCAGCAGCTGGGGGACAGTCCAAGAGACCCAGTACTTC	TRBD1	TRBV5-5	TRBJ2-5	few
CASTPRLLNYGYTF	TGTGCCAGCACCCCCAGGCTCCTCAACTATGGCTACACCTTC	-	TRBV5-5	TRBJ1-2	-
CASSWAQGAGETQYF	TGTGCCAGCAGCTGGGCCCAGGGGGCGGGAGAGACCCAGTACTTC	TRBD1	TRBV7-2	TRBJ2-5	few
CASSRDANSPLHF	TGTGCCAGCAGCCGAGATGCGAATTCACCCCTCCACTTT	-	TRBV7-2	TRBJ1-6	few
CASSSSGRERETQYF	TGTGCTAGCAGCTCTAGCGGCAGGGAGAGAGAGACCCAGTACTTC	TRBD2	TRBV7-7	TRBJ2-5	few
CASSYSGPADTQYF	TGTGCCAGCAGTTATTCTGGGCCTGCGGATACGCAGTATTTT	-	TRBV6-9	TRBJ2-3	-
CASSELGGGETQYF	TGTGCCAGCAGTGAATTAGGGGGGGGAGAGACCCAGTACTTC	-	TRBV6-1	TRBJ2-5	few
CSARGLKYTDTQYF	TGCAGTGCTAGAGGACTTAAGTACACAGATACGCAGTATTTT	-	TRBV20-1	TRBJ2-3	few
CASTFTSGGYNEQFF	TGTGCCAGCACTTTTACTAGCGGGGGCTACAATGAGCAGTTCTTC	TRBD2	TRBV11-2	TRBJ2-1	few
CASSPFGNTYEQYF	TGTGCCAGCAGTCCATTCGGTAATACCTACGAGCAGTACTTC	-	TRBV3-1	TRBJ2-7	-
CASSVRLPLLAVGELFF	TGTGCCAGCAGCGTTAGGCTCCCGCTTCTAGCGGTCGGGGAGCTGTTTTTT	TRBD2	TRBV7-8	TRBJ2-2	many
CASSYYYNEQFF	TGTGCCAGCAGCTATTATTACAATGAGCAGTTCTTC	-	TRBV6-2/TRBV6-3	TRBJ2-1	few
CASSSELAVANEQFF	TGCGCCAGCAGCTCAGAACTAGCGGTGGCCAATGAGCAGTTCTTC	TRBD2	TRBV5-1	TRBJ2-1	-
CSARDSTGGGLVSGYTF	TGCAGTGCTAGAGACTCGACAGGGGGCGGGTTGGTGAGTGGCTACACCTTC	TRBD1	TRBV20-1	TRBJ1-2	-
CASSLASNRGYNEQFF	TGTGCCAGCAGCTTAGCGTCAAACAGGGGGTACAATGAGCAGTTCTTC	TRBD1	TRBV7-9	TRBJ2-1	many
CASSLQGGEQFF	TGCGCCAGCAGCCTACAGGGGGGTGAGCAGTTCTTC	TRBD1	TRBV5-1	TRBJ2-1	many
CASSLNQGYQETQYF	TGTGCCAGCAGTTTGAATCAGGGGTACCAAGAGACCCAGTACTTC	-	TRBV6-5	TRBJ2-5	-
CASSRLLPSTDTQYF	TGCGCCAGCAGCCGACTTTTACCTAGCACAGATACGCAGTATTTT	-	TRBV5-1	TRBJ2-3	few
CSGDQQERSVNEQFF	TGCAGCGGCGACCAACAGGAGCGGTCGGTCAATGAGCAGTTCTTC	-	TRBV29-1	TRBJ2-1	few
CSARDQSWEQYF	TGCAGTGCTAGAGATCAATCCTGGGAGCAGTACTTC	-	TRBV20-1	TRBJ2-7	many
CASSPGTKRDEQFF	TGTGCCAGCAGCCCGGGGACCAAGAGGGATGAGCAGTTCTTC	-	TRBV7-2	TRBJ2-1	-
CSAAGTGAETQYF	TGCAGTGCGGCCGGGACAGGGGCGGAGACCCAGTACTTC	TRBD1	TRBV20-1	TRBJ2-5	few
CATSDFSSHQETQYF	TGTGCCACCAGTGATTTTTCCAGCCACCAAGAGACCCAGTACTTC	-	TRBV24-1	TRBJ2-5	many
CASSARTGRNNSPLHF	TGTGCCAGCAGCGCGAGGACAGGGAGGAATAATTCACCCCTCCACTTT	TRBD1	TRBV7-9	TRBJ1-6	many
CAISELLGTGSQETQYF	TGTGCCATCAGTGAGCTTTTGGGGACAGGATCACAAGAGACCCAGTACTTC	TRBD1	TRBV10-3	TRBJ2-5	-
CASGWGTSGGATDTQYF	TGTGCCAGCGGATGGGGGACTAGCGGGGGGGCGACAGATACGCAGTATTTT	TRBD2	TRBV2	TRBJ2-3	few
CAWSRLYTGELFF	TGTGCCTGGAGTAGACTTTACACCGGGGAGCTGTTTTTT	-	TRBV30	TRBJ2-2	-
CASSVGTYGYTF	TGTGCCAGCAGCGTTGGCACCTATGGCTACACCTTC	-	TRBV9	TRBJ1-2	-
CASSWGYRSAGELFF	TGCGCCAGCAGCTGGGGGTACCGGTCCGCCGGGGAGCTGTTTTTT	-	TRBV5-1	TRBJ2-2	few
CASSLTGSGDEQFF	TGTGCCAGCAGCTTAACCGGGAGTGGCGATGAGCAGTTCTTC	-	TRBV7-3	TRBJ2-1	-
CASSLTPGLADTQYF	TGTGCCAGCAGTTTAACCCCGGGACTGGCAGATACGCAGTATTTT	-	TRBV12-3/TRBV12-4	TRBJ2-3	few
CASSYSNRFGQETQYF	TGTGCCAGCAGTTACTCTAACAGGTTCGGACAAGAGACCCAGTACTTC	-	TRBV6-5	TRBJ2-5	few
CASSQETVRMVAKNIQYF	TGTGCCAGCAGCCAAGAAACGGTGAGAATGGTAGCCAAAAACATTCAGTACTTC	-	TRBV3-1	TRBJ2-4	-
CAWSPTGIADTQYF	TGTGCCTGGAGTCCGACAGGGATCGCAGATACGCAGTATTTT	TRBD1	TRBV30	TRBJ2-3	-
CASSLGSGTSREQYF	TGTGCCAGCAGTTTAGGGAGTGGGACTAGCCGCGAGCAGTACTTC	TRBD2	TRBV28	TRBJ2-7	many
CSASGPSGPSYEQYF	TGCAGTGCCAGCGGGCCTAGCGGGCCTTCCTACGAGCAGTACTTC	TRBD2	TRBV20-1	TRBJ2-7	-
CASSLIGTGGSYEQYF	TGTGCCAGCAGTTTAATCGGGACAGGAGGATCCTACGAGCAGTACTTC	TRBD1	TRBV12-3/TRBV12-4	TRBJ2-7	many
CSARTGSTYEQYF	TGCAGTGCTAGGACAGGGTCAACCTACGAGCAGTACTTC	TRBD1	TRBV20-1	TRBJ2-7	-
CASSVLGSSATTDTQYF	TGTGCCAGCAGCGTATTAGGGTCTAGCGCCACCACAGATACGCAGTATTTT	-	TRBV9	TRBJ2-3	few
CASSEGWGDTQYF	TGTGCCAGCAGTGAGGGCTGGGGGGATACGCAGTATTTT	-	TRBV6-1	TRBJ2-3	-
CASTGGQTGQTQYF	TGTGCCAGTACCGGTGGACAGACTGGGCAGACCCAGTACTTC	-	TRBV19	TRBJ2-5	-
CSAPGTGHYNEQFF	TGCAGTGCTCCCGGGACGGGACACTACAATGAGCAGTTCTTC	-	TRBV20-1	TRBJ2-1	-
CASSSPSVIYEQYF	TGTGCCAGCAGTTCCCCTTCAGTGATCTACGAGCAGTACTTC	-	TRBV28	TRBJ2-7	-
CASSQGIGGTDTQYF	TGTGCCAGCAGCCAAGGGATAGGGGGCACAGATACGCAGTATTTT	-	TRBV3-1	TRBJ2-3	-
CASSPPTGDNEQYF	TGTGCCAGCAGCCCCCCGACAGGGGATAACGAGCAGTACTTC	TRBD1	TRBV7-9	TRBJ2-7	-
CASTGTGRHSYEQYF	TGTGCCAGCACCGGGACAGGGCGTCACTCCTACGAGCAGTACTTC	TRBD1	TRBV28	TRBJ2-7	-
CSASGTSYEQYF	TGCAGTGCTAGCGGGACTAGCTACGAGCAGTACTTC	TRBD2	TRBV20-1	TRBJ2-7	-
CSARPRGRSGGNPDTQYF	TGCAGTGCTAGACCCCGCGGACGGTCGGGGGGGAACCCAGATACGCAGTATTTT	TRBD2	TRBV20-1	TRBJ2-3	-
CASSSSGNTGELFF	TGTGCCAGCAGCTCTAGCGGGAACACCGGGGAGCTGTTTTTT	TRBD2	TRBV7-9	TRBJ2-2	many
CSVTPGQGHYEQYF	TGCAGCGTCACACCGGGACAGGGGCACTACGAGCAGTACTTC	TRBD1	TRBV29-1	TRBJ2-7	many